This T cell receptor (beta chain) comes out of a study of blood T cells in healthy people across ages. General study points: For the donors, CMV status was unknown and possibly confounded expanded clonotype changes. Long-lived and aged donors differed, with more naive CD4+ cells and higher diversity in the long-lived. Investigators treated diversity estimates from one million T cells as underestimates.

A second PCR, run for roughly 7 to 11 cycles, used a sample-barcoded 5' primer plus a J-beta primer mix. TCRdb fed the 5' RACE reads into MiXCR, producing one record per CDR3 protein. The data hold 700,000 to 950,000 distinct CDR3 sequences, with more than 40% observed a single time. The J segment lost 8 bases and the V segment lost 5 bases, leaving 11 bases of the junction unmatched. Germline CDR1 MNHNS, CDR2 SASEGT. There are 15 residues in the CDR3. As regards this clonotype: What it recognizes is unknown.

The sequencing sample was made of blood. This chain uses TRBV6-1 with TRBJ2-1, with 8 bases fitting TRBD2. The sequence was obtained from a woman in her sixties or seventies in good health. Written as DNA, the CDR3 is TGTGCCAGCAGTAAGCCGGGACTAGAGGGCCATGAGCAGTTCTTC. Its translation: CASSKPGLEGHEQFF.